This T cell receptor beta chain derives from a study of T-cell memory formation after mild COVID-19 listed by TCRdb under 2021. With respect to the entire study: Most TCR sequence clusters were specific to one of the two donors. The cohort was made up of two young adult volunteers, one female and one male, who were previously healthy. In a couple of donors, T-cell clones that expanded and contracted after mild COVID-19 were tracked by sequencing TCRalpha and TCRbeta repertoires over time.

Overall study outcomes, separate from this receptor: Clones that contracted from day 15 to 85 showed balanced CD4/CD8 phenotypes, whereas a second wave of clones that expanded from day 15 to 37 leaned towards CD4+. Contracting CD4+ clones appeared mostly in the CM and EM memory subsets, whereas CD8+ clones were enriched in EMRA. SARS-CoV-2 specificity was not confirmed for the second-wave clones peaking on day 37. The study covered only a couple of mild cases, and larger cohorts including severe cases with pre-infection samples were considered necessary. Some responding clones were found in pre-infection memory, which suggests that pre-existing cross-reactive memory T cells took part in the SARS-CoV-2 response.

According to the germline V gene, CDR1 reads KGHDR and CDR2 reads SFDVKD. There are 14 amino acids in the CDR3, from cysteine to phenylalanine inclusive. Solely the CDR3 DNA is kept, with 42 bases framed from the first base. Deletion took 4 bases off V and 3 bases off J, with a span of 9 bases between the germline ends. Ficoll-Paque density gradient centrifugation was used to isolate PBMCs. TCRdb lists the instrument as Illumina NovaSeq 6000. Using 5'RACE with constant-segment primers, TCRalpha and TCRbeta cDNA libraries were constructed, with sample barcodes and unique molecular identifiers added in the process. Trizol reagent was used to extract RNA from every sample. The libraries were amplified in two PCR steps, and the second step added a second sample barcode and Illumina TruSeq adapters. Sequencing of the libraries was done on an Illumina NovaSeq, producing 2 x 150 bp paired-end reads. The authors' pipeline ran thus. The reads were demultiplexed and collapsed into UMI-guided consensus sequences using migec v1.2.7. With mixcr v2.1.11, UMI consensuses were aligned to TRA and TRB V and J templates and assembled into clonotypes. A clonotype was counted as expanded or contracted only if both edgeR and NoisET called the change significant, with noise models trained on biological replicates. For edgeR calls, the cutoffs were a false discovery rate-adjusted p below 0.01 and a log2 fold-change threshold of 1. As an exploratory analysis of dynamics, max-normalized trajectories of the 1000 most abundant clonotypes were examined with PCA combined with hierarchical clustering. Separately sequenced CD4+ and CD8+ repertoires were used to assign the CD4 or CD8 phenotype of responding clones. The public reads were run again by TCRdb, first through fastp at Q25 and then through MiXCR, and only productive beta chains were kept. For every CDR3 protein sequence, its rows merge into one entry that carries the most common genes and DNA. The V and J calls come from TCRdb's annotation, not from the publication. This sample holds about 360,000 distinct CDR3 sequences; roughly 14% were observed only once. The ten largest clonotypes hold around 21% of the sample.

This clonotype was counted many times. It lacks a known antigen. Base qualities are not at hand, and no much larger clone is one base apart. This TCR derives from a man aged 18 to 29 who had mild COVID-19 (a few samples of this study predate the infection). The sample titles of this study are shuffled in the database, so cell type and time point are left out; the donor was told from shared clones. The rearrangement joined TRBV24-1 to TRBJ2-1; the D gene identity is not certain. The sequenced material came from PBMCs or a T cell subset sorted from them (not recorded which). The CDR3: CATSEGSSYNEQFF. The DNA reads as follows: TGTGCCACCAGTGAAGGGTCCAGCTACAATGAGCAGTTCTTC.